This TCR beta chain was sequenced in a study of T cell responses to AZD1222 COVID-19 vaccine. Study overall: Pooling covered second doses at about 4 or about 12 weeks. Whole-study results and caveats: Baseline serology detected seropositivity in only five or six AZD1222 recipients. Mapped onto spike, vaccine-associated CD4 TCRs spanned it and were dominant at 160-218 and 743-854.

The CDR3 extends over 13 amino acids. From germline, CDR1 is SGDLS and CDR2 YYNGEE. Trimming pared 1 base from V and 1 base from J, leaving 5 bases between. Profiling relied on immunoSEQ multiplex PCR, and the TCRdb table lists in-frame clones only, not all of them. The table shows some 130,000 clones, with roughly 89% occurring only once. With regard to this clone: The antigen is undetermined.

This TCR was sampled from an adult in good health. Here the sequenced sample was peripheral blood, taken on day 0 of AZD1222 vaccination. This chain links TRBV9 with TRBJ1-1; D remains unclear. In DNA, the CDR3 is TGTGCCAGCAGCGTAAAAGGGAACACTGAAGCTTTCTTT. Its translation: CASSVKGNTEAFF.